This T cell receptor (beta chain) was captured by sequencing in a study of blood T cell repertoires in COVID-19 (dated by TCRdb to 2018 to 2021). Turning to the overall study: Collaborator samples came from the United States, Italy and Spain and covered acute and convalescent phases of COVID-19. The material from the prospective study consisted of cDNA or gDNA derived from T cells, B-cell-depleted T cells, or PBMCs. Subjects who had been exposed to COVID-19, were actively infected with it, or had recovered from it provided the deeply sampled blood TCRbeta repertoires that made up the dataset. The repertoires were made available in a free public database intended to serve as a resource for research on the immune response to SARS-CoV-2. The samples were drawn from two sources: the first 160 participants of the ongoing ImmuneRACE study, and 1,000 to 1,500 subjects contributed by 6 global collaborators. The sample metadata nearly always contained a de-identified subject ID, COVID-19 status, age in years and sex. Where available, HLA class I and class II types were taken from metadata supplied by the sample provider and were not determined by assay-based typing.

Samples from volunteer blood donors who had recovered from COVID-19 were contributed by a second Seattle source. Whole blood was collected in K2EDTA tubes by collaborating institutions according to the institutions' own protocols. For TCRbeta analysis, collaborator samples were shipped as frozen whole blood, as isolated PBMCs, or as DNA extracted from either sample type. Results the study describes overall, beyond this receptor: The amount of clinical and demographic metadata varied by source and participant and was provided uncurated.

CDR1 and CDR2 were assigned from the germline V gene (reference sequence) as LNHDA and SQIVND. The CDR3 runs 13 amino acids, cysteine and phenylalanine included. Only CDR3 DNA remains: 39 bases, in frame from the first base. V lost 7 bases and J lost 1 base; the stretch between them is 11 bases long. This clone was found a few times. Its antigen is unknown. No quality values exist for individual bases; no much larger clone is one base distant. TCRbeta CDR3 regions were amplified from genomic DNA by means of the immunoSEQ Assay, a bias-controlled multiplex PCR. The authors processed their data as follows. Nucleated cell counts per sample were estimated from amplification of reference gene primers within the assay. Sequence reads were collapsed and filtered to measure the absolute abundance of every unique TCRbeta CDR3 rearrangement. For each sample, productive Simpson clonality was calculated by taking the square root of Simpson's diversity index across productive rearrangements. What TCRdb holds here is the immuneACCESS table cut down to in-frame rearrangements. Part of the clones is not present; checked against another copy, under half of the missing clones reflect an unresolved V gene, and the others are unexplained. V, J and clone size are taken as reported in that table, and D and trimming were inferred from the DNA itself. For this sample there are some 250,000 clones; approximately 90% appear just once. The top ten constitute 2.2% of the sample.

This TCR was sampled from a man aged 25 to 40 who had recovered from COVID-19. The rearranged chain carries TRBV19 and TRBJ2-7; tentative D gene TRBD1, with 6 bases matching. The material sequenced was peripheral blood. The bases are TGTGCCAGTAAGAGGGACACTTCCTACGAGCAGTACTTC. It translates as CASKRDTSYEQYF.